This entry lists 2 T cell receptor beta chains sequenced from one sample in a study of blood T cell repertoires in COVID-19. Profiling relied on immunoSEQ multiplex PCR, and the TCRdb table lists in-frame clones only, not all of them. The sample yields hundreds of thousands of clones, about 90% seen once. The source material was peripheral blood. These receptors all come from a woman in her thirties who had recovered from COVID-19.

The chain has TRBV29-1 and TRBJ2-2, with 13 bases aligning to TRBD2. Germline assignment: CDR1 SQVTM and CDR2 ANQGSEA. The CDR3 has 15 amino acids. Trimming removed 6 bases from V and 3 bases from J; junction bases left unmatched: 4. The CDR3 region is CSVGTSGKYTGELFF. Written as DNA, the CDR3 is TGCAGCGTAGGGACTAGCGGGAAGTACACCGGGGAGCTGTTTTTT.

The chain links TRBV28 to TRBJ1-4, with TRBD1 as a possible D gene (5 bases). The CDR3 has 14 residues. Germline CDR1 and CDR2: MDHEN and SYDVKM. V was pared by 3 bases and J by 8 bases, with 13 bases between. The CDR3 bases are TGTGCCAGCAGTTTGACAAGGGGAGGGGAAAAACTGTTTTTT. Translation gives CASSLTRGGEKLFF.